The entry below describes one TCR beta chain. Its antigen remains undetermined. This sample is drawn from a study of cytomegalovirus exposure and HLA in healthy donors (dated by TCRdb to about 2017). For the study in its entirety: An earlier analysis of fewer than 750 of the donors reported about 260 Gb of sequence data and 90 million to 120 million unique TCR beta sequences obtained from around 190 million T cells. An early release covering around 630 HLA-typed donors comprised 250 to 350 gigabases of sequencing data and approximately 80 million unique TCR sequences. Of the roughly 400 genotyped donors, around 81% fell in the genetic ancestry cluster associated with self-reported Caucasian donors. The aim of the study was to test whether cataloging public T cell receptors could identify signatures of past pathogen exposure. Using immunosequencing, the study profiled T cell repertoires from about 610 subjects and related those repertoires to cytomegalovirus serostatus. In addition to the first cohort of 500 to 850 subjects, a separate validation cohort of approximately 130 different subjects was used. High-throughput TCR immunosequencing, statistical association of individual TCRs with disease status, and machine learning were combined to predict cytomegalovirus infection status. A later analysis re-analyzed previously published TCR beta repertoires from 660 or so donors and added high-resolution HLA genotyping to study TCR occurrence patterns. The later analysis used no new phenotypic data to find candidate immune exposures, relying instead on TCR beta sequences and their occurrence across donors. An earlier analysis of several hundred of the donors used high-throughput TCR beta sequencing to judge whether each TCR beta V gene segment behaved as functional or pseudogenic. Alongside the repertoire data, information on donor age, sex, ethnicity and CMV serostatus was compiled. In a later genetic analysis, genome-wide SNP genotypes for about three fifths of the roughly 670 donors were used, and that subset was treated as a discovery cohort. Every discovery cohort repertoire had been produced on one sequencing platform. Both class I and class II loci were covered by HLA typing, at four-digit resolution. Typing coverage varied by locus: 629-630 donors for A, B, C, DRB1 and DQB1; approximately 500 for DQA1; about 570 for DPA1; roughly 470 for DPB1. About five DR-DQ haplotypes were handled as single units for association and clustering, since linkage in the cohort was strong. Across about 370 genotyped donors of the cohort, an average of about 240,000 unique TCR beta nucleotide sequences per donor were sequenced, and approximately 19% of those sequences were non-productive.

According to the germline V gene, CDR1 reads SGHRS and CDR2 reads YFSETQ. Trimming at the junction amounts to 2 bases on V and 2 bases on J, and the germline ends lie 12 bases apart. Reading from cysteine to phenylalanine, the CDR3 counts 15 amino acids. The sequence is cut down to CDR3 DNA, 45 bases in frame from base 1. Library construction relied on the immunoSEQ multiplex PCR assay. For the multiplex PCR, a mixture combining 60 forward primers for TCR Vbeta segments and 13 reverse primers for TCR Jbeta segments was used. Amplification of the CDR3 region of rearranged TCR beta genes was performed with a multiplex PCR assay on genomic DNA. The amplified TCR beta libraries were sequenced on the Illumina HiSeq System as 87-base-pair reads. Per the original workflow: In a later analysis, roughly 80 million unique TCR beta chains were counted across the 500 to 700 repertoires, and roughly 9.9 million of these chains were shared by at least two donors. Raw reads were error-corrected and collapsed into unique sequences by a nearest-neighbor algorithm in which closely related sequences were merged to remove PCR and sequencing errors. Alignment of CDR3 sequences to IMGT reference sequences was used to assign V, D and J gene segments. For a sequence to be retained, at least a six-nucleotide match to both a V gene segment and a J gene segment was required. Rearrangements were called productive when the CDR3 lacked stop codons and stayed in frame with V and J; all others were non-productive. CDR3 was defined according to IMGT convention as the region running from the second conserved V-encoded cysteine to the conserved J-encoded phenylalanine. In an earlier analysis of more than 550 of the donors, sequences lacking an unambiguous match to a single V gene segment were excluded. An earlier analysis of several hundred of the donors called V segments functional above 56.7% productive rearrangements and segregating when the between-donor standard deviation exceeded 5%. A statistical classification framework was built for diagnosing cytomegalovirus status from the catalog of TCR beta chain sequences. V and J gene assignment, in a later analysis, came from comparing TCR nucleotide sequences with IMGT/GENE-DB human TR gene sequences. In a later analysis, CDR3 sequences and most-parsimonious VDJ recombination scenarios were assigned using the TCRdist pipeline. In a later analysis, each TCR beta chain was defined by its CDR3 amino acid sequence together with its V-gene family, and reads without a unique V-gene family were excluded. A later analysis removed nearly 600 highly shared, low-generation-probability nucleotide sequences to deal with suspected cross-contamination and a sequencing artifact. For each public chain, a later analysis derived a clonal expansion index from normalized ranks of inferred template counts within each repertoire. In a later analysis, generation probabilities were computed using a VDJ recombination model fitted to out-of-frame rearrangements, and the results were checked against IGoR. Hypergeometric tests were used in a later analysis to score TCR-TCR, TCR-HLA and TCR-CMV co-occurrence, with a repertoire-size bias correction applied to the TCR pairs. A later analysis estimated false discovery rates by permuting HLA or CMV assignments 20 times. In a later analysis, co-occurring TCRs were grouped using DBSCAN, and TCRdist sequence similarity was added for clustering within HLA-allele-positive subsets. Co-occurrence clustering excluded repertoires with fewer than 30,000 or more than 120,000 public chains, plus five with anomalous nucleotide sharing. TCRdb holds this immuneACCESS table with in-frame rearrangements only. Some clones are missing; in checked studies, unresolved V genes explain under half, and the rest has no known cause. V, J and clone size are those of that table, while D and trimming were read from the DNA. The sample's table lists a count of about 100,000 clones. The ten most abundant clones make up around 5% of the sample.

The cohort comprised some 700 healthy bone marrow donors. At the time of sampling, all cohort members were nominally healthy, though unrecorded immune exposures were likely present. The donor tested CMV seropositive, placing the donor among the approximately 290 seropositive members of the cohort. Every donor gave a peripheral blood sample, and the peripheral blood mononuclear cells from that sample were used for TCR beta sequencing. Genomic DNA was extracted from the blood cell samples with the Qiagen DNeasy Blood Extraction Kit. Beyond this particular receptor, the publication reports: In the study, roughly 160 TCR beta chains were listed as associated with cytomegalovirus. When HLA alleles, especially DR and DQ, strongly co-occurred, TCR associations were difficult to assign to individual alleles. Across donors, most TCR sequences were observed very rarely, whereas some public TCRs were present in many individuals. Compared with the roughly 710-donor mean, donors in an Asian-associated ancestry cluster had fewer N-insertions in productive TCRs, according to a later genetic analysis. Linkage disequilibrium might explain the correlated functional status among segregating V segments, but an unknown experimental factor could not be ruled out. Compared with equally common non-associated chains, HLA-associated TCR beta chains in a later analysis were more clonally expanded and had lower generation probabilities. The authors suggested that the approach could potentially be generalized to other disease states and immunological phenotypes. Broadly in line with IMGT annotations, most TCR beta V segments showed up in productive rearrangements about 87% or about 30% of the time in an earlier analysis of several hundred of the donors. A few of the identified cytomegalovirus-associated TCR beta chains were confirmed in vitro to be specific for cytomegalovirus antigens. The presence/absence analyses assumed that sequencing depth was roughly uniform across donors, and that assumption may not be true. A further reported finding was that TCR beta sequences accurately predicted the HLA-A and HLA-B alleles for most subjects in the first cohort. Cytomegalovirus status was reported to be diagnosed by the classifier with high specificity and sensitivity in both the original and validation cohorts. Most CMV-associated TCR beta chains appeared to be HLA-restricted in a later analysis, and the HLA associations seemed to be driven largely by CMV exposure. Only TCR beta chains were sequenced in this cohort, and the absence of alpha or paired-chain data limited detectable features. Some IMGT-functional V segments, including TRBV6-2 and TRBV6-3, could not be told apart with the 87-base-pair reads, so those segments were excluded. A cluster of highly shared sequence variants was judged likely to represent a technical artifact of the sequencing pipeline. According to a later analysis, TCR association rates differed among HLA loci, with DRB1 alleles showing the most associated TCRs and HLA-C alleles showing the fewest. An association between a missense DCLRE1C variant and V-gene and J-gene trimming of TCR beta chains was found in a later genetic analysis and replicated in an independent cohort. According to a later analysis, parvovirus B19, influenza, CMV and Epstein-Barr virus appeared linked to several top co-occurrence clusters. Because some donors lacked HLA typing at each locus, the association tests relied only on the typed subset. Immune exposure information for the cohort was limited to CMV serostatus. Because counts were too low, some 17 rarely observed V segments, including chromosome 9 orphons, were excluded from the earlier analysis of some 590 of the donors. A later analysis associated 17,000 or so TCR beta sequences with specific HLA alleles at a false discovery rate of 0.05.

The source of this sequence is a girl between 5 and 17 years old in good health and CMV-seropositive. The sequenced sample was PBMCs. This receptor chain uses TRBV5-1 and TRBJ2-3; the D gene is perhaps TRBD1, on 6 matching bases. The CDR3 region has the sequence CASSFIQGSTDTQYF. Here is the DNA: TGCGCCAGCAGCTTTATTCAGGGGTCCACAGATACGCAGTATTTT.